The source of this T cell receptor (beta chain) is a study of T cell repertoires and HLA-DP antigens. Study-wide context: Versus self, one alloantigen differed at one groove amino acid, the other at about eleven. Study-wide points: The CD4+ repertoire was not split into naive and memory.

Comments on this clone: Its specificity is not known.

Germline V gene sequence: CDR1 LGHNA, CDR2 YNFKEQ. V lost 1 base to trimming and J lost 2 bases; unmatched junction nucleotides: 8. The CDR3 runs to 19 residues. The data were produced by immunoSEQ multiplex PCR, yet TCRdb's version contains in-frame clones alone and is incomplete. Among fewer than 95,000 clones listed, about 89% were seen once. This TCR was sampled from a middle-aged man in good health and CMV-seronegative. V gene TRBV4-2 combines with J gene TRBJ2-6; TRBD1 agrees at 10 bases. Sequenced sample: CD4+ T cells from PBMCs. The CDR3 loop is CASSQVGTGELPGANVLTF. The CDR3, as DNA: TGTGCCAGCAGCCAAGTCGGGACAGGGGAATTGCCTGGGGCCAACGTCCTGACTTTC.